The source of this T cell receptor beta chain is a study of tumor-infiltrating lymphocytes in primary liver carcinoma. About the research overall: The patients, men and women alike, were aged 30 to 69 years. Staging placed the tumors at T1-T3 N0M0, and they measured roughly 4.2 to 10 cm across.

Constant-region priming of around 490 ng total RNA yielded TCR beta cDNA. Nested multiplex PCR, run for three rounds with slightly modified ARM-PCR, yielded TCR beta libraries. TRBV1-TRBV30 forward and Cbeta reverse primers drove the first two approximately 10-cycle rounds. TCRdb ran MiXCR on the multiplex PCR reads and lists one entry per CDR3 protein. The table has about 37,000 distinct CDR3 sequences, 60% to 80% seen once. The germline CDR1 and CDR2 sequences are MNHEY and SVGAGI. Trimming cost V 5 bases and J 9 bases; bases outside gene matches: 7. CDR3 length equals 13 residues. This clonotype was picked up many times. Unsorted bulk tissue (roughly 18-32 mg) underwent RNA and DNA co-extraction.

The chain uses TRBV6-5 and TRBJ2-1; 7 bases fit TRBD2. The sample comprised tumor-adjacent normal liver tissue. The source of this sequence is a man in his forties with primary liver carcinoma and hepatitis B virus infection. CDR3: CASSRGSRSEQFF. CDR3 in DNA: TGTGCCAGCAGTCGCGGGAGTCGAAGTGAGCAGTTCTTC.